The entry that follows covers one T cell receptor (beta chain) sequence. Antigen unknown. Synthesis of TCR beta cDNA relied on 5'RACE template switching carrying UMIs. TCRdb reanalyzed the 5' RACE reads, giving one entry per CDR3 protein sequence and no DNA. The listing contains approximately 550,000 distinct CDR3 sequences. These data originate in a study of T cells expressing NK-cell markers. This CDR3 has 18 residues. Findings and limits, study-wide: Topping the CD3+CD56-NKG2C+ fraction as well were these clonotypes, in a few donors.

The sequenced sample consisted of blood T cells: a sorted CD56 or NKG2C T cell subset, CD4+ or CD8+ T cells, or bulk PBMC T cells (not recorded which). The chain combines TRBV12-3 or TRBV12-4 with TRBJ1-6; TCRdb lists TRBD1, though no DNA is available to test this call. The receptor's source is a man aged 18 to 29 in good health. CDR3 loop: CASSFSNPYRGGNSPLHF.